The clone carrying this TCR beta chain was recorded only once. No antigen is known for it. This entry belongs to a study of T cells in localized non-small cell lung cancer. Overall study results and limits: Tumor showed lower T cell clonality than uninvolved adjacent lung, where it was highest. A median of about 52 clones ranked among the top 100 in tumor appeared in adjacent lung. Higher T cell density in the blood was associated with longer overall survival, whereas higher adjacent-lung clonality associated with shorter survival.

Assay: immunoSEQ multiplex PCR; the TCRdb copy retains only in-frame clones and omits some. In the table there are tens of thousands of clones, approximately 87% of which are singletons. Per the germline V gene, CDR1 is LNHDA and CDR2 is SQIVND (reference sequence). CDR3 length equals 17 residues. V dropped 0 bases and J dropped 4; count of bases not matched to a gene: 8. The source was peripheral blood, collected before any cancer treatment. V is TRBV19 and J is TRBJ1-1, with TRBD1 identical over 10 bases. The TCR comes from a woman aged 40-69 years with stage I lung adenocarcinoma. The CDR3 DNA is TGTGCCAGTAGTATAGACCATAGACAGGGGGCCGGCACTGAAGCTTTCTTT. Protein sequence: CASSIDHRQGAGTEAFF. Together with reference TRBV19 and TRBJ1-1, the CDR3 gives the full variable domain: DGGITQSPKYLFRKEGQNVTLSCEQNLNHDAMYWYRQDPGQGLRLIYYSQIVNDFQKGDIAEGYSVSREKKESFPLTVTSAQKNPTAFYLCASSIDHRQGAGTEAFFGQGTRLTVV.